These 14 T cell receptor beta chains were all obtained from the same sample, sequenced in a study of T cell responses to AZD1222 COVID-19 vaccine. The method was immunoSEQ multiplex PCR; TCRdb's version includes in-frame clones alone and lacks a portion of them. This table holds about 120,000 clones, approximately 83% found once. The specimen comprised peripheral blood, sampled on day 0 of AZD1222 vaccination. These receptors all come from an adult in good health.

The V gene is TRBV30, the J gene TRBJ1-2; the match to TRBD1 covers 7 bases. Trimming removed 5 bases from V and 8 bases from J; junction bases left unmatched: 17. The CDR3 covers 15 residues. The germline V gene encodes CDR1 GTSNPN and CDR2 SVGIG (reference sequence). The CDR3 DNA reads as TGTGCCTGGCGACTACCACAGGGGACTAGATCCGGCTACACCTTC. Encoded protein: CAWRLPQGTRSGYTF.

V and J are TRBV30 and TRBJ1-1; D ambiguous. CDR3 length: 12 amino acids. Germline V gives CDR1 GTSNPN, CDR2 SVGIG (reference sequence). The germline V and J ends were trimmed by 4 bases and 3 bases, with 9 bases remaining between them. The CDR3 DNA reads as TGTGCCTGGAACGGCGGGTACACTGAAGCTTTCTTT. Translated: CAWNGGYTEAFF.

The chain uses TRBV6-5 and TRBJ1-6, with D possibly TRBD1 on 5 matching bases. The CDR3 is made up of 13 amino acids. Germline V gene sequence: CDR1 MNHEY, CDR2 SVGAGI. V lost 7 bases to trimming and J lost 7 bases, with 11 bases between them. The CDR3 DNA reads as TGTGCCAGCACTTGGGACGGGAATTCACCCCTCCACTTT. This encodes CASTWDGNSPLHF.

The chain combines TRBV18 with TRBJ1-1, with D unresolved. CDR1 and CDR2 from the germline V gene are KGHSH and LQKENI. This CDR3 region has 17 residues. Trimming took off 1 base at V and 1 base at J, with 16 bases between the two ends. CDR3 region: CASSPRTQPRENTEAFF. The DNA of the CDR3 is TGTGCCAGCTCACCACGCACACAACCTCGAGAGAACACTGAAGCTTTCTTT.

The gene calls are TRBV6-5 and TRBJ2-3, with 9 bases matching TRBD2. CDR1 and CDR2 from the germline V gene are MNHEY and SVGAGI. V trimming: 2 bases; J trimming: 11 bases; junction bases outside the gene matches: 8. The CDR3 extends over 14 amino acids. This CDR3 reads CASSYLLAGMEQYF. CDR3 in DNA: TGTGCCAGCAGTTACCTGCTAGCGGGGATGGAGCAGTATTTT.

In its sample, this clone was seen once. The chain recombines TRBV7-2 with TRBJ1-2; unclear D gene. This CDR3 comprises 15 residues. Trimming removed 5 bases from V and 8 bases from J, with 21 bases in between. Germline V gene data show CDR1 as SGHTA and CDR2 as FQGNSA. Here the CDR3 DNA reads TGTGCCAGCAGCCACCTCCGCATATCAGCCCTAGGCTACACCTTC. It codes for CASSHLRISALGYTF. Supplemented by reference TRBV7-2 and TRBJ1-2, the full variable domain reads GAGVSQSPSNKVTEKGKDVELRCDPISGHTALYWYRQSLGQGLEFLIYFQGNSAPDKSGLPSDRFSAERTGGSVSTLTIQRTQQEDSAVYLCASSHLRISALGYTFGSGTRLTVV.

The chain joins TRBV27 to TRBJ2-7, with 7 bases fitting TRBD1. This CDR3 comprises 14 residues. The germline gives CDR1 MNHEY, CDR2 SMNVEV (reference sequence). Trimming at V came to 8 bases and at J to 3 bases, leaving 10 bases not matched to a gene. The CDR3: CASHKQGMGYEQYF. The CDR3, as DNA: TGTGCCAGCCATAAACAGGGGATGGGCTACGAGCAGTACTTC.

This clone was counted a single time. The rearrangement uses TRBV6-5 and TRBJ2-1, with 7 nucleotides matching TRBD1. Trimming cost V 7 bases and J 9 bases; bases outside gene matches: 6. From germline, CDR1 is MNHEY and CDR2 SVGAGI. The CDR3 is 12 amino acids. The CDR3 region is CASTQTGAEQFF. CDR3 coding DNA: TGTGCCAGCACCCAAACAGGGGCTGAGCAGTTCTTC.

The chain links TRBV30 to TRBJ1-6; D might be TRBD1 (6 bases). The CDR3 has 13 residues. The germline V and J ends were trimmed by 1 base and 12 bases, with 13 bases remaining between them. Germline-derived CDR1 and CDR2 are GTSNPN and SVGIG (reference sequence). CDR3 amino acids: CAWSGQAQKPLHF. CDR3 coding DNA: TGTGCCTGGAGTGGACAGGCCCAGAAACCCCTCCACTTT.

This chain joins TRBV7-2 and TRBJ2-5, with 13 nucleotides matching TRBD2. Germline V gene lookup returns CDR1 SGHTA and CDR2 FQGNSA. V lost 3 bases, J lost 3 bases, and 1 base stayed unmatched. CDR3 size: 15 residues. CDR3 region: CASSLGTSGKETQYF. The DNA for the CDR3 is TGTGCCAGCAGCTTGGGGACTAGCGGGAAAGAGACCCAGTACTTC.

The chain carries TRBV5-1 and TRBJ2-7; tentative D call: TRBD2 (7 bases). This CDR3 contains 13 residues. Trimming removed 5 bases at V and 8 bases at J, with 17 bases between. Germline CDR1 and CDR2: SGHRS and YFSETQ. The CDR3 is CASRAVGGAKQYF. The CDR3 nucleotides are TGCGCCAGCAGAGCCGTTGGGGGGGCAAAGCAGTACTTC.

This rearrangement joins TRBV10-1 to TRBJ2-2, with D maybe TRBD1 (5 bases). This CDR3 comprises 13 residues. V lost 3 bases, J lost 6 bases, and 8 bases lay in between. Germline V gene lookup returns CDR1 WNHNN and CDR2 SYGVQD (reference sequence). The CDR3 coding sequence is TGCGCCAGCAGTGAAAGGGGATCCGGGGAGCTGTTTTTT. It specifies CASSERGSGELFF.

The J gene is TRBJ2-1, the V gene TRBV24-1; TRBD1 matches 7 bases. CDR1 is KGHDR and CDR2 is SFDVKD in the germline V gene. V lost 3 bases and J lost 4; bases outside the gene matches: 8. The CDR3 runs 16 residues. CDR3 bases: TGTGCCACCAGTGATAATACAGGGGAAGTTTACAATGAGCAGTTCTTC. Residues: CATSDNTGEVYNEQFF.

This clone was found once. The rearrangement links TRBV14 to TRBJ1-4, with TRBD1 matching over 7 bases. With V trimmed by 3 bases and J by 4 bases, 8 bases remained unmatched. Germline CDR1 reads SGHDN; CDR2 reads FVKESK. The CDR3 is 16 residues long. This CDR3 reads CASSQYRGILNEKLFF. For the CDR3, the DNA is TGTGCCAGCAGCCAGTACAGGGGAATACTTAATGAAAAACTGTTTTTT. Full variable domain (remainder filled in from reference TRBV14 and TRBJ1-4): EAGVTQFPSHSVIEKGQTVTLRCDPISGHDNLYWYRRVMGKEIKFLLHFVKESKQDESGMPNNRFLAERTGGTYSTLKVQPAELEDSGVYFCASSQYRGILNEKLFFGSGTQLSVL.